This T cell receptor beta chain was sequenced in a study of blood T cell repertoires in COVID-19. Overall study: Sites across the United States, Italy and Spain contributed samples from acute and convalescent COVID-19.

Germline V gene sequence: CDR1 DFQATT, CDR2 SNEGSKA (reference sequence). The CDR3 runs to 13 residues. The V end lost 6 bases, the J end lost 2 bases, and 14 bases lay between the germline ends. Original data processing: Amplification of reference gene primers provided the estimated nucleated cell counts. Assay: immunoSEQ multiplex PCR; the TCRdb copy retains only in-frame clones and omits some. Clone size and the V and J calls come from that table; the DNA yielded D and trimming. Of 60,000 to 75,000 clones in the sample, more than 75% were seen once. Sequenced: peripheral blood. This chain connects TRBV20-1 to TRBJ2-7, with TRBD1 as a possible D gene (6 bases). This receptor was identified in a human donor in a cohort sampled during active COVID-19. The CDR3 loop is CSASGGTTYEQYF. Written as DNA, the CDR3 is TGCAGTGCAAGTGGGGGCACCACCTACGAGCAGTACTTC.